The rows below give T cell receptor beta chains drawn from one sample of a study of blood T cell repertoires in COVID-19. Assay: immunoSEQ multiplex PCR; the TCRdb copy retains only in-frame clones and omits some. The sample has just under 60,000 clones; about 80% are singletons. Specimen: peripheral blood. The receptor set was obtained from an older man with COVID-19, enrolled during active disease. The CDR3 runs from the conserved cysteine through the conserved F or W. A D gene is named only where the DNA matches it firmly. Clone size is not always given. Where it is, it says once, few, many or a class for expanded clones.

CDR3 length,D gene,V gene,clone size,J gene,CDR3 protein,CDR3 DNA
14,-,TRBV18,-,TRBJ2-3,CASYPGREGDTQYF,TGTGCCAGCTACCCTGGGCGGGAAGGAGATACGCAGTATTTT
15,TRBD1,TRBV10-3,-,TRBJ1-5,CAISGTGRAGQPQHF,TGTGCCATCAGTGGGACAGGGAGGGCCGGGCAGCCCCAGCATTTT
14,-,TRBV10-2,few,TRBJ2-2,CASNLVGEGGELFF,TGCGCCTCCAATTTAGTGGGCGAGGGCGGGGAGCTGTTTTTT
17,TRBD1,TRBV4-1,-,TRBJ2-1,CASSPSGTGGVINEQFF,TGCGCCAGCAGCCCCTCCGGGACAGGGGGCGTGATCAATGAGCAGTTCTTC
15,TRBD1,TRBV27,-,TRBJ1-1,CASSLTTGPNTEAFF,TGTGCCAGCAGTCTGACGACAGGGCCGAACACTGAAGCTTTCTTT
16,TRBD1,TRBV14,few,TRBJ1-2,CASSQSLQGPVYGYTF,TGTGCCAGCAGCCAATCTTTACAGGGGCCCGTCTATGGCTACACCTTC
14,-,TRBV5-1,-,TRBJ2-5,CATSQGGAGETQYF,TGCGCCACCTCGCAGGGGGGTGCGGGAGAGACCCAGTACTTC
17,TRBD1,TRBV11-3,-,TRBJ2-3,CASSLSGPGQGEDTQYF,TGTGCCAGCAGCTTGAGTGGACCGGGACAGGGTGAAGATACGCAGTATTTT
18,TRBD1,TRBV5-1,-,TRBJ1-4,CASSFQGQLVSTNEKLFF,TGCGCCAGCAGCTTCCAGGGACAGCTAGTCTCAACTAATGAAAAACTGTTTTTT
15,TRBD1,TRBV5-6,once,TRBJ1-5,CASSLARTGFQPQHF,TGTGCCAGCAGCTTGGCCCGGACAGGGTTTCAGCCCCAGCATTTT
15,-,TRBV6-4,once,TRBJ2-3,CASSEWKGSTDTQYF,TGTGCCAGCAGTGAATGGAAGGGGAGCACAGATACGCAGTATTTT
14,-,TRBV20-1,-,TRBJ1-6,CSASGEINNSPLHF,TGCAGTGCAAGTGGGGAGATCAATAATTCACCCCTCCACTTT
15,-,TRBV27,-,TRBJ1-1,CASSSISVANTEAFF,TGTGCCAGCAGTTCCATAAGTGTAGCGAACACTGAAGCTTTCTTT
16,-,TRBV6-4,few,TRBJ1-6,CASSDSLWRGDSPLHF,TGTGCCAGCAGTGACTCCCTTTGGCGGGGGGATTCACCCCTCCACTTT
17,-,TRBV28,-,TRBJ1-4,CASSLRQGGTTNEKLFF,TGTGCCAGCAGTTTGAGGCAGGGAGGCACAACTAATGAAAAACTGTTTTTT
17,TRBD2,TRBV3-1/TRBV3-2,-,TRBJ2-3,CASSRKAGGTSTDTQYF,TGTGCCAGCAGCCGGAAAGCGGGGGGGACTAGCACAGATACGCAGTATTTT
13,-,TRBV9,-,TRBJ1-2,CASSVGRGYGYTF,TGTGCCAGCAGCGTAGGACGAGGGTATGGCTACACCTTC
14,-,TRBV7-9,-,TRBJ2-1,CASSLGTSYNEQFF,TGTGCCAGCAGCTTAGGGACAAGCTACAATGAGCAGTTCTTC
14,-,TRBV19,-,TRBJ1-1,CASSPRQQNTEAFF,TGTGCCAGTAGTCCTAGACAGCAGAACACTGAAGCTTTCTTT
13,TRBD1,TRBV29-1,-,TRBJ1-2,CSVGKQGSYGYTF,TGCAGCGTTGGAAAACAGGGGAGCTATGGCTACACCTTC
15,-,TRBV19,few,TRBJ1-5,CASSVTDSSNQPQHF,TGTGCCAGTAGTGTAACCGACAGTAGCAATCAGCCCCAGCATTTT
19,-,TRBV11-3,-,TRBJ2-1,CASSLERGSTGRSYNEQFF,TGTGCCAGCAGCTTAGAGAGGGGGTCAACAGGGAGATCCTACAATGAGCAGTTCTTC
16,TRBD2,TRBV19,few,TRBJ2-7,CASSPGGLAGVREQYF,TGTGCCAGTAGTCCTGGGGGCCTAGCGGGGGTACGGGAGCAGTACTTC
17,-,TRBV5-1,-,TRBJ2-3,CASSLDPSSAGTDTQYF,TGCGCCAGCAGCTTGGACCCCTCTAGCGCCGGCACAGATACGCAGTATTTT
14,-,TRBV10-3,-,TRBJ1-2,CAISKTAMNYGYTF,TGTGCCATCAGCAAGACAGCCATGAACTATGGCTACACCTTC
17,-,TRBV6-6,-,TRBJ1-6,CASSRQARVSYNSPLHF,TGTGCCAGCAGCCGACAGGCCAGGGTCTCCTATAATTCACCCCTCCACTTT
16,TRBD1,TRBV7-9,-,TRBJ1-4,CASSLAPGQGIEKLFF,TGTGCCAGCAGCTTAGCGCCGGGACAGGGAATCGAAAAACTGTTTTTT
10,-,TRBV30,-,TRBJ1-1,CAGGATEAFF,TGTGCCGGGGGGGCGACTGAAGCTTTCTTT
18,TRBD2,TRBV19,once,TRBJ2-7,CATRPGLAGGLRVHEQYF,TGTGCCACCAGACCGGGACTAGCGGGGGGCCTGCGAGTCCACGAGCAGTACTTC
15,-,TRBV10-3,-,TRBJ1-1,CAISVRDKGNTEAFF,TGTGCCATCAGCGTACGGGACAAGGGGAACACTGAAGCTTTCTTT
12,TRBD1,TRBV5-1,once,TRBJ2-2,CASSRDREGWFF,TGCGCCAGCAGCCGGGACAGGGAGGGATGGTTTTTT
17,-,TRBV6-2/TRBV6-3,-,TRBJ1-2,CASSYSTKGQTDYGYTF,TGTGCCAGCAGTTACTCCACGAAGGGCCAGACAGACTATGGCTACACCTTC
19,-,TRBV24-1,-,TRBJ2-6,CATSEGQGRSFSGANVLTF,TGTGCCACCAGTGAAGGTCAGGGCAGAAGCTTCTCTGGGGCCAACGTCCTGACTTTC
14,-,TRBV7-3,-,TRBJ1-1,CASSSAPGGTEAFF,TGTGCCAGCAGTTCGGCCCCCGGCGGCACTGAAGCTTTCTTT
14,-,TRBV9,-,TRBJ1-4,CASSPTGPGEKLFF,TGTGCCAGCAGCCCGACAGGCCCCGGGGAAAAACTGTTTTTT
14,TRBD1,TRBV4-1,few,TRBJ1-1,CASSQEYRGTEAFF,TGCGCCAGCAGCCAAGAATACAGGGGCACTGAAGCTTTCTTT
13,-,TRBV10-3,-,TRBJ1-2,CAISPEQPYGYTF,TGTGCCATCAGCCCCGAACAGCCCTATGGCTACACCTTC
13,-,TRBV24-1,-,TRBJ1-2,CATSDMTGYGYTF,TGTGCCACCAGTGATATGACGGGTTATGGCTACACCTTC
11,-,TRBV29-1,-,TRBJ1-2,CSVGGLAGSTF,TGCAGCGTTGGGGGGTTAGCGGGGAGCACCTTC
15,TRBD1,TRBV5-4,-,TRBJ1-1,CASSLGQGMNTEAFF,TGTGCCAGCAGCCTCGGACAGGGAATGAACACTGAAGCTTTCTTT
15,TRBD1,TRBV18,-,TRBJ1-5,CASSQTGAGDQPQHF,TGTGCCAGCTCTCAAACAGGGGCAGGGGATCAGCCCCAGCATTTT
17,TRBD1,TRBV24-1,once,TRBJ1-2,CATSDPDRGHGNYGYTF,TGTGCCACCAGTGATCCGGACAGGGGGCATGGGAACTATGGCTACACCTTC
13,-,TRBV18,-,TRBJ1-3,CASSEQTTATIYF,TGTGCCAGCTCCGAGCAGACAACCGCCACCATATATTTT
15,-,TRBV28,once,TRBJ1-3,CASSSSGLRGNTIYF,TGTGCCAGCAGTTCCTCAGGGTTGAGAGGAAACACCATATATTTT
13,-,TRBV11-3,-,TRBJ1-1,CASSFGLAGEAFF,TGTGCCAGCAGCTTTGGACTGGCGGGTGAAGCTTTCTTT
16,TRBD1,TRBV24-1,-,TRBJ2-1,CATSDTTGATYNEQFF,TGTGCCACCAGTGACACAACAGGGGCCACCTACAATGAGCAGTTCTTC
13,-,TRBV7-3,-,TRBJ1-1,CASSLAQGAEAFF,TGTGCCAGCAGCTTAGCACAGGGCGCTGAAGCTTTCTTT
13,-,TRBV6-6,-,TRBJ1-1,CASSRGRDTEAFF,TGTGCCAGCAGTAGGGGAAGGGATACTGAAGCTTTCTTT
14,-,TRBV5-6,-,TRBJ2-1,CASSLVEVYNEQFF,TGTGCCAGCAGCTTGGTCGAGGTCTACAATGAGCAGTTCTTC
15,TRBD1,TRBV28,few,TRBJ1-6,CASSLAGQPNSPLHF,TGTGCCAGCAGTTTGGCGGGACAGCCAAATTCACCCCTCCACTTT
12,-,TRBV9,-,TRBJ1-2,CASNLGQSGYTF,TGTGCCAGCAACTTAGGACAATCAGGCTACACCTTC
15,-,TRBV19,-,TRBJ1-1,CASSHLGHTNTEAFF,TGTGCCAGTAGTCATCTGGGACATACGAACACTGAAGCTTTCTTT